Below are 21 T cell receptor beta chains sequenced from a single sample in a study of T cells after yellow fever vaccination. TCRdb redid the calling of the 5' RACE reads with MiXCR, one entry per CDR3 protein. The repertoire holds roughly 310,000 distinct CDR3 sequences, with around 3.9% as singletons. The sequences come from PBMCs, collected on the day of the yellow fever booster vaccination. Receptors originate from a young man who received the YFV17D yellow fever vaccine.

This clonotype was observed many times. The CDR3 loop is CASSLGGWNYNEQFF. CDR3 bases: TGTGCCAGCAGCTTGGGGGGGTGGAACTACAATGAGCAGTTCTTC. The chain carries TRBV5-4 and TRBJ2-1; D assignment may be TRBD1 or TRBD2 (5 bases each). The V gene lost 0 bases and the J gene lost 3 bases, with 10 bases spanning the gap. There are 15 residues in the CDR3. Germline values: CDR1 SGHNT, CDR2 YYREEE (reference sequence).

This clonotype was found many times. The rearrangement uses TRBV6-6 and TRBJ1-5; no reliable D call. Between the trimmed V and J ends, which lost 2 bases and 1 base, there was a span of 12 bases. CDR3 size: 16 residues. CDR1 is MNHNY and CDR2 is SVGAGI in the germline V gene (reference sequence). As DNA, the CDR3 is TGTGCCAGCAGTTACCCGGACCTGGGGAGCAATCAGCCCCAGCATTTT. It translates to CASSYPDLGSNQPQHF.

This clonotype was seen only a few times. This CDR3 is CASSQEVSGTEAFF. The CDR3 DNA reads TGCGCCAGCAGCCAGGAGGTCTCGGGGACTGAAGCTTTCTTT. The V gene is TRBV4-1, the J gene TRBJ1-1; D call uncertain. V gave up 3 bases and J gave up 5 bases, with 13 bases separating them. The CDR3 spans 14 residues. Looked up from germline, CDR1 is MGHRA and CDR2 is YSYEKL.

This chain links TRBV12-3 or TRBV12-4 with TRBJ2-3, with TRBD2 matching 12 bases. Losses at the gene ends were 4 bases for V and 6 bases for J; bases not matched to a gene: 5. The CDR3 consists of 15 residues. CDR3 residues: CASSWLAGGPDTQYF. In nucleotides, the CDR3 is TGTGCCAGCAGTTGGCTAGCGGGGGGGCCCGATACGCAGTATTTT.

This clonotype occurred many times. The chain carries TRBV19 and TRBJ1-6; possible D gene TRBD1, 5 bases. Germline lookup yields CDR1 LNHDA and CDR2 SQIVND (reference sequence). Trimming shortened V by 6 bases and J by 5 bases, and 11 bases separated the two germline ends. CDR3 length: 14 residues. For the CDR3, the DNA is TGTGCCAGTAGATGGGGACTGAATAATTCACCCCTCCACTTT. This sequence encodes CASRWGLNNSPLHF.

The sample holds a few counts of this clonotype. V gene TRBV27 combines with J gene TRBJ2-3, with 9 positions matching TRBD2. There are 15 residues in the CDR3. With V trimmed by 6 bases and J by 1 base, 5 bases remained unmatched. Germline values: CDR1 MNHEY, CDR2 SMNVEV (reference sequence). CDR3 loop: CASRKAGGGTDTQYF. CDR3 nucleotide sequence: TGTGCCAGCAGAAAAGCGGGGGGAGGCACAGATACGCAGTATTTT.

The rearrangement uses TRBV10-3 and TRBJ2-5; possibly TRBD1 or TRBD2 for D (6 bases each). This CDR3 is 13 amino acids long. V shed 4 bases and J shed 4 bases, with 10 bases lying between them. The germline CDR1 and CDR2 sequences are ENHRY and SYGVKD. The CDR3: CAISVKGGETQYF. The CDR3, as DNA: TGTGCCATCAGTGTCAAGGGGGGAGAGACCCAGTACTTC.

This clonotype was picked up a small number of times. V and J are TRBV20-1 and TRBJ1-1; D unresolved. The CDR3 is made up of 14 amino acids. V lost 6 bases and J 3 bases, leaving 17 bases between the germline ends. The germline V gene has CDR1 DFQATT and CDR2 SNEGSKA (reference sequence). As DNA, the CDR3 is TGCAGTGCCAGTCGGGTATTTAGGGACACTGAAGCTTTCTTT. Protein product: CSASRVFRDTEAFF.

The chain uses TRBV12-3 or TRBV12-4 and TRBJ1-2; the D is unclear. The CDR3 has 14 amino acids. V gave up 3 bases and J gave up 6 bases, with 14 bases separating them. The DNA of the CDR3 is TGTGCCAGCAGTTTGCGGCAGGTTCCCAATGGCTACACCTTC. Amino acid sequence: CASSLRQVPNGYTF.

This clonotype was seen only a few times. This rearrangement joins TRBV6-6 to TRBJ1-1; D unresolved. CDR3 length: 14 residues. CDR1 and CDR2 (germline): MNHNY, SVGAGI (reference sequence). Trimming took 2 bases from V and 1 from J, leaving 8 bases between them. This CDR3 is CASSYPGGNTEAFF. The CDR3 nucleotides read TGTGCCAGCAGTTACCCGGGAGGGAACACTGAAGCTTTCTTT.

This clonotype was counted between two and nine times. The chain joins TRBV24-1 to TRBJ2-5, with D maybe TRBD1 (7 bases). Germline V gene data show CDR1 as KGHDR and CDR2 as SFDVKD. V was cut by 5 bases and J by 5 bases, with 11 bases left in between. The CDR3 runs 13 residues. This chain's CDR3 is CATSASGGETQYF. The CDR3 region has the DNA TGTGCCACCAGTGCCTCAGGGGGGGAGACCCAGTACTTC.

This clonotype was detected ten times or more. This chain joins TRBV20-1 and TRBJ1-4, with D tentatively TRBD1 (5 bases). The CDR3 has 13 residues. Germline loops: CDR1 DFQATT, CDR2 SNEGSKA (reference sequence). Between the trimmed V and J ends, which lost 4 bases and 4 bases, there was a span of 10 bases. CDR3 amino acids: CSAKGQGNEKLFF. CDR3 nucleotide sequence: TGCAGTGCTAAGGGGCAGGGTAATGAAAAACTGTTTTTT.

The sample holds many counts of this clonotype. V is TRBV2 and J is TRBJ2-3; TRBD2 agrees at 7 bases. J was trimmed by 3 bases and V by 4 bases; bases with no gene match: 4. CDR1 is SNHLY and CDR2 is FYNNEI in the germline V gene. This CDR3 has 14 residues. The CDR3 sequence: CASSGGTTTDTQYF. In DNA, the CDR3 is TGTGCCAGCAGTGGCGGGACTACGACAGATACGCAGTATTTT.

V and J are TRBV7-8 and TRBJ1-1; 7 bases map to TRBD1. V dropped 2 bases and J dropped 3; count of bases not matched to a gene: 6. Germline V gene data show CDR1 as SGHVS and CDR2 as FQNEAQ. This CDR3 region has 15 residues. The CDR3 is CASSLYGQEDTEAFF. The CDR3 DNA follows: TGTGCCAGCAGCTTATACGGACAGGAAGACACTGAAGCTTTCTTT.

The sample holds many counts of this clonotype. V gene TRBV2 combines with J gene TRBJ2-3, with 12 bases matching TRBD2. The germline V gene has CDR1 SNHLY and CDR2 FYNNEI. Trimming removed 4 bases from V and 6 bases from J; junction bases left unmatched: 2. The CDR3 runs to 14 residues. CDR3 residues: CASSGTSGTDTQYF. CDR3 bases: TGTGCCAGCAGTGGGACTAGCGGGACCGATACGCAGTATTTT.

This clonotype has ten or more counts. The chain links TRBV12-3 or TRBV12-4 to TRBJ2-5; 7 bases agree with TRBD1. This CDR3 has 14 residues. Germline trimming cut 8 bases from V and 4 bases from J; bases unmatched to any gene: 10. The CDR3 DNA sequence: TGTGCCAGCCGTACAGGGGTAGTAGCAGAGACCCAGTACTTC. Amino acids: CASRTGVVAETQYF.

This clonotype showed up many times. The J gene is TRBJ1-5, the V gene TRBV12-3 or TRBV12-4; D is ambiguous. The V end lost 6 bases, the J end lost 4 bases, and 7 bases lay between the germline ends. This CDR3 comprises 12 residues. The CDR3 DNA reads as TGTGCCAGCAGAGGAGTTAATCAGCCCCAGCATTTT. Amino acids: CASRGVNQPQHF.

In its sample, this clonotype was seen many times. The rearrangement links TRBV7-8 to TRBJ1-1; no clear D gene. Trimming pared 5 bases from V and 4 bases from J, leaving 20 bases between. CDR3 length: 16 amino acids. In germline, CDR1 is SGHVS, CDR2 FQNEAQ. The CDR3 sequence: CASSGGSYRVPTEAFF. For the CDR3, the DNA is TGTGCCAGCAGCGGCGGGTCATACCGGGTACCCACTGAAGCTTTCTTT.

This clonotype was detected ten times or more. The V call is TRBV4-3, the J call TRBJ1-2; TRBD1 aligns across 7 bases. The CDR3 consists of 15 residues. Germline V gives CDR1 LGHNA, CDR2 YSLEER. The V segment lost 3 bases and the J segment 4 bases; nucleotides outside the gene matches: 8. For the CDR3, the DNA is TGCGCCAGCAGCCAGACGACAGGGAAAACCTATGGCTACACCTTC. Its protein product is CASSQTTGKTYGYTF.

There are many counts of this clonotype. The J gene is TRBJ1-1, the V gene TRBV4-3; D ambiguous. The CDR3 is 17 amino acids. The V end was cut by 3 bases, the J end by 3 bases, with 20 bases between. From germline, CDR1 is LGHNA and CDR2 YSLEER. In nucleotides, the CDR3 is TGCGCCAGCAGCCACCAACGCGTTTCCACTCGAGACACTGAAGCTTTCTTT. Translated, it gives CASSHQRVSTRDTEAFF.

The DNA for the CDR3 is TGTGCCAGCAGTTACCGGGTACAGGGGCAGTACGAGCAGTACTTC. This translates into CASSYRVQGQYEQYF. The chain has TRBV6-2 or TRBV6-3 and TRBJ2-7, with TRBD1 matching over 7 bases. The CDR3 length is 15 residues. The germline CDR1 and CDR2 sequences are MNHEY and SVGEGT. V was pared by 2 bases and J by 4 bases, with 8 bases of the junction left unmatched.